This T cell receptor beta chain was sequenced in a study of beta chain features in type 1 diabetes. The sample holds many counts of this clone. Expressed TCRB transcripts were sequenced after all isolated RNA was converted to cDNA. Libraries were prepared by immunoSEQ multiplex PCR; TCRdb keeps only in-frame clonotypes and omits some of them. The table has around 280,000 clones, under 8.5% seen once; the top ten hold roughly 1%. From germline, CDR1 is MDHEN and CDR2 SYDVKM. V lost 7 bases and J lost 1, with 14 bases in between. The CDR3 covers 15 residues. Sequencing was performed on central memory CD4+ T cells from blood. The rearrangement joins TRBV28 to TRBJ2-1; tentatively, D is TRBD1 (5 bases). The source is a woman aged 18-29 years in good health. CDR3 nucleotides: TGTGCCAGCAAGGTAGGGGCTGGGTCCTACAATGAGCAGTTCTTC. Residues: CASKVGAGSYNEQFF. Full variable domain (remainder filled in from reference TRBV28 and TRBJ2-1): DVKVTQSSRYLVKRTGEKVFLECVQDMDHENMFWYRQDPGLGLRLIYFSYDVKMKEKGDIPEGYSVSREKKERFSLILESASTNQTSMYLCASKVGAGSYNEQFFGPGTRLTVL.